This T cell receptor beta chain was profiled in a study of T cells in Graves' hyperthyroidism and ophthalmopathy. V lost 0 bases, J lost 0 bases, and 2 bases lay in between. The germline gives CDR1 MNHEY, CDR2 SVGAGI. The CDR3 runs to 13 residues. Lactation, pregnancy, other autoimmune disease or uncontrolled infection led to exclusion of patients. Study results and limitations: Classification by a 13 V-J model distinguished ophthalmopathy from stable hyperthyroidism.

The table lists this clonotype with many counts. Its antigen is as yet unknown. Amplified TCR beta CDR3 regions came from RNA transcripts. In the first-round RT-PCR of the TCR CDR3, the HTBI primer set was used. TCRdb redid the calling of the multiplex PCR reads with MiXCR, one entry per CDR3 protein. The repertoire consists of roughly 500,000 distinct CDR3 sequences, with 15% to 20% occurring once and the leading ten covering about 29%. The chain links TRBV6-5 to TRBJ1-1; D gene ambiguous. The clonotype originates from a woman aged 25 to 45 with Graves' ophthalmopathy. Sequences were obtained from blood. CDR3 DNA: TGTGCCAGCAGTTACTCCGTGAACACTGAAGCTTTCTTT. As protein: CASSYSVNTEAFF.